Listed here are 32 T cell receptor beta chains from one sample, sequenced in a study of control samples from healthy donors and cancer patients. TCRdb's copy holds only in-frame clones and misses some; the assay was immunoSEQ multiplex PCR. The table lists 150,000 to 180,000 clones, 93% of them singletons. Material for sequencing was blood. These receptors all stem from a middle-aged man in good health.

This chain links TRBV4-1 with TRBJ2-7, with D perhaps TRBD2 (6 bases). Germline V gives CDR1 MGHRA, CDR2 YSYEKL. Trimming left V 3 bases short and J 0 bases short, with 15 bases between. The CDR3 length is 16 residues. DNA for the CDR3: TGCGCCAGCAGCCATGAAACCGGGACTCTCTCCTACGAGCAGTACTTC. It is translated as CASSHETGTLSYEQYF.

Details on this clone: Other DNA variants within this sample encode the same CDR3. The rearrangement links TRBV6-1 to TRBJ1-5, with D unresolved. V was cut by 1 base and J by 2 bases, with 6 bases left in between. Germline CDR1 MNHNS, CDR2 SASEGT. The CDR3 consists of 14 residues. The CDR3 coding sequence is TGTGCCAGCAGTGAAGGAGGTGGCAATCAGCCCCAGCATTTT. Protein: CASSEGGGNQPQHF.

The chain recombines TRBV2 with TRBJ2-3; TRBD2 aligns across 13 bases. CDR1 is SNHLY, CDR2 FYNNEI, per germline. V trimming: 7 bases; J trimming: 2 bases; junction bases outside the gene matches: 3. The length of the CDR3 is 15 residues. The CDR3: CASTGTSGTTDTQYF. The CDR3 DNA reads as TGTGCCAGCACAGGGACTAGCGGGACCACAGATACGCAGTATTTT.

CDR3 DNA sequence: TGCGCCAGCAGCCACGGGGCTGGGGCCAACGTCCTGACTTTC. Protein product: CASSHGAGANVLTF. The genes are TRBV4-1 and TRBJ2-6, with a tentative D call TRBD2 (5 bases). This CDR3 contains 14 residues. Germline CDR1 reads MGHRA; CDR2 reads YSYEKL. Trimming removed 3 bases at V and 2 bases at J, with 5 bases between.

This chain uses TRBV7-9 with TRBJ2-1; 7 bases line up with TRBD2. CDR1 and CDR2 (germline): SEHNR, FQNEAQ (reference sequence). This CDR3 is 12 amino acids long. Trimming cost V 5 bases and J 7 bases; bases outside gene matches: 2. The CDR3 reads CASSVLANEQFF. The CDR3, as DNA: TGTGCCAGCAGCGTACTAGCGAATGAGCAGTTCTTC.

The chain employs TRBV28 and TRBJ2-5; D gene unclear. V was cut by 7 bases and J by 6 bases, with 15 bases left in between. Germline CDR1 MDHEN, CDR2 SYDVKM. CDR3 length: 13 amino acids. CDR3 in amino acids: CASTDPSVKTQYF. The CDR3 bases are TGTGCCAGCACCGACCCTTCTGTGAAGACCCAGTACTTC.

The V and J genes are TRBV19 and TRBJ2-1, with D perhaps matching TRBD2 (5 bases). The CDR3 loop spans 13 amino acids. Germline V gives CDR1 LNHDA, CDR2 SQIVND (reference sequence). Trimming left V 10 bases short and J 5 bases short, with 15 bases between. CDR3 in DNA: TGTGCCATAGCGCCGGGCCGACACAATGAGCAGTTCTTC. Translated: CAIAPGRHNEQFF.

This clone has only one observation. The J gene is TRBJ1-1, the V gene TRBV11-2; D unresolved. Germline assignment: CDR1 SGHAT and CDR2 FQNNGV. The ends were cut back, 2 bases at V and 1 base at J, with 5 bases in the middle. CDR3 length: 13 amino acids. The chain's CDR3 is CASSLTRNTEAFF. The CDR3 nucleotides are TGTGCCAGCAGCTTAACGAGGAACACTGAAGCTTTCTTT.

The J gene is TRBJ2-5, the V gene TRBV24-1, with a possible D match to TRBD2 (6 bases). Germline lookup yields CDR1 KGHDR and CDR2 SFDVKD. Trimming left V 5 bases short and J 4 bases short, with 13 bases between. This CDR3 comprises 14 residues. As DNA, the CDR3 is TGTGCCACCAGTGCGTCGTTAGCGGTAGAGACCCAGTACTTC. Translation gives CATSASLAVETQYF.

V usage is TRBV4-1 and J usage is TRBJ2-1, with D possibly being TRBD2 (6 bases). CDR3 size: 16 residues. From germline, CDR1 is MGHRA and CDR2 YSYEKL. V lost 2 bases and J 2 bases, leaving 13 bases between the germline ends. CDR3 region: CASSQSGLATYNEQFF. For the CDR3, the DNA is TGCGCCAGCAGCCAAAGTGGGCTAGCGACCTACAATGAGCAGTTCTTC.

The chain employs TRBV3-1 (or the pseudogene TRBV3-2) and TRBJ1-1; maybe TRBD1 (6 bases). Germline V gives CDR1 LGHDT, CDR2 YNNKEL (reference sequence). The CDR3 contains 13 residues. V lost 4 bases and J 3 bases, leaving 9 bases between the germline ends. CDR3: CASSPQGYTEAFF. As DNA, the CDR3 is TGTGCCAGCAGCCCACAGGGATACACTGAAGCTTTCTTT.

The J gene is TRBJ2-1, the V gene TRBV6-6, with a possible D match to TRBD2 (6 bases). Germline loops: CDR1 MNHNY, CDR2 SVGAGI (reference sequence). This CDR3 is built from 15 residues. V lost 2 bases, J lost 9 bases, and 17 bases lay in between. For the CDR3, the DNA is TGTGCCAGCAGTTACCTAGGCGACGGGGGAACTGAGCAGTTCTTC. This codes for CASSYLGDGGTEQFF.

V usage is TRBV5-4 and J usage is TRBJ1-5; TRBD1 is a possible D gene (5 bases). The V end lost 2 bases, the J end lost 2 bases, and 8 bases lay between the germline ends. CDR3 length equals 14 residues. The V gene's germline CDR1 is SGHNT and CDR2 YYREEE (reference sequence). Written as DNA, the CDR3 is TGTGCCAGCAGCTTATCAGGGCGCAATCAGCCCCAGCATTTT. This sequence encodes CASSLSGRNQPQHF.

This chain uses TRBV11-2 with TRBJ1-2, with 8 nucleotides matching TRBD1. From germline, CDR1 is SGHAT and CDR2 FQNNGV. The CDR3 runs 14 residues. V trimming: 4 bases; J trimming: 4 bases; junction bases outside the gene matches: 5. CDR3 coding DNA: TGTGCCAGCAGCTGGGACAGGTTGGGCTATGGCTACACCTTC. It is translated as CASSWDRLGYGYTF.

The gene calls are TRBV18 and TRBJ1-2; TRBD1 might be the D (6 bases). The CDR3 sequence is 16 residues long. V was trimmed by 2 bases and J by 8 bases, leaving 21 bases between them. Germline V gene data show CDR1 as KGHSH and CDR2 as LQKENI. The CDR3 bases are TGTGCCAGCTCACCAACGGGGGCCAGTCGCCAAGGGGGCTACACCTTC. Residues: CASSPTGASRQGGYTF.

This clone has just one count. V and J are TRBV6-1 and TRBJ1-5; D unclear. V lost 1 base and J 0 bases, leaving 7 bases between the germline ends. Germline lookup yields CDR1 MNHNS and CDR2 SASEGT. The CDR3 is 15 amino acids. CDR3 DNA sequence: TGTGCCAGCAGTGAAGTAGGACCTAGCAATCAGCCCCAGCATTTT. This codes for CASSEVGPSNQPQHF.

The chain links TRBV12-3 or TRBV12-4 to TRBJ1-5; TRBD1 matches at 8 bases. V shed 4 bases, J shed 6 bases, and the junction held 2 bases outside the gene matches. This CDR3 comprises 13 residues. Written as DNA, the CDR3 is TGTGCCAGCAGTTGGACAGGGAGTCAGCCCCAGCATTTT. It encodes CASSWTGSQPQHF.

J is TRBJ2-1 and V is TRBV10-3; 13 bases are a match to TRBD2. Trimming cost V 2 bases and J 12 bases; bases outside gene matches: 7. The CDR3 has 15 amino acids. Looked up from germline, CDR1 is ENHRY and CDR2 is SYGVKD. CDR3 coding DNA: TGTGCCATCAGTGAGCAACTAGCGGGAGGGCGGGGGCAGTTCTTC. It specifies CAISEQLAGGRGQFF.

The CDR3 sequence is CATYTGAGEQYF. CDR3 in DNA: TGTGCCACCTACACAGGGGCGGGGGAGCAGTACTTC. The rearrangement joins TRBV5-6 to TRBJ2-7; weak D call: TRBD1 (7 bases). Germline loops: CDR1 SGHDT, CDR2 YYEEEE. V shed 9 bases and J shed 7 bases, with 17 bases lying between them. The CDR3 consists of 12 residues.

This rearrangement joins TRBV5-1 to TRBJ2-2; 9 nucleotides line up with TRBD1. V trimming: 4 bases; J trimming: 5 bases; junction bases outside the gene matches: 9. The germline gives CDR1 SGHRS, CDR2 YFSETQ. The CDR3 extends over 16 amino acids. Here the CDR3 DNA reads TGCGCCAGCAGCGCCATGGGACAGGGTGGTACCGGGGAGCTGTTTTTT. Translating it yields CASSAMGQGGTGELFF. Based on the CDR3 plus reference TRBV5-1 and TRBJ2-2, the full variable domain is KAGVTQTPRYLIKTRGQQVTLSCSPISGHRSVSWYQQTPGQGLQFLFEYFSETQRNKGNFPGRFSGRQFSNSRSEMNVSTLELGDSALYLCASSAMGQGGTGELFFGEGSRLTVL.

This chain uses TRBV9 with TRBJ2-7; 7 bases fit TRBD1. Germline CDR1 SGDLS, CDR2 YYNGEE. V shed 0 bases, J shed 6 bases, and the junction held 6 bases outside the gene matches. This CDR3 has 14 residues. The CDR3 protein is CASSVGAGGPEQYF. The CDR3 DNA follows: TGTGCCAGCAGCGTAGGAGCAGGGGGTCCCGAGCAGTACTTC.

This clone occurred a few times. The sample holds other DNA sequences that translate to the same CDR3. The genes are TRBV28 and TRBJ1-2; D ambiguous. The CDR3 is made up of 14 amino acids. From germline, CDR1 is MDHEN and CDR2 SYDVKM. Trimming stripped 6 bases from V and 4 bases from J, with 15 bases between. The DNA for the CDR3 is TGTGCCAGCAGCCTCGGGGTCGAGCCCTATGGCTACACCTTC. Translating gives CASSLGVEPYGYTF.

This chain uses TRBV3-1 (or the pseudogene TRBV3-2) with TRBJ2-7, with D possibly matching TRBD2 (6 bases). With 4 bases removed from V and 3 bases from J, the gap between germline ends came to 13 bases. The CDR3 covers 14 residues. CDR1 is LGHDT and CDR2 is YNNKEL in the germline V gene (reference sequence). This CDR3 is CASSPGGSVYEQYF. The CDR3 DNA reads as TGTGCCAGCAGCCCCGGAGGGAGCGTCTACGAGCAGTACTTC.

This chain links TRBV4-2 with TRBJ2-7, with 7 nucleotides matching TRBD2. Trimming took 1 base from V and 0 from J; bases not matched to a gene: 6. This CDR3 comprises 16 residues. Germline assignment: CDR1 LGHNA and CDR2 YNFKEQ. The DNA of the CDR3 is TGTGCCAGCAGCCAAGGGTACAGCGGGAACTCCTACGAGCAGTACTTC. It encodes CASSQGYSGNSYEQYF.

The rearrangement uses TRBV5-8 and TRBJ2-3, with 9 nucleotides matching TRBD2. This CDR3 has 18 residues. V lost 0 bases and J lost 4; bases outside the gene matches: 12. Looked up from germline, CDR1 is SGHTS and CDR2 is YDEGEE. CDR3 sequence: CASSLGPGGAGGPDTQYF. CDR3 DNA sequence: TGTGCCAGCAGCTTGGGGCCCGGCGGGGCGGGAGGGCCAGATACGCAGTATTTT.

V is TRBV6-5 and J is TRBJ1-5; no reliable D call. The germline V gene has CDR1 MNHEY and CDR2 SVGAGI. Trimming removed 5 bases from V and 6 bases from J, with 14 bases in between. The CDR3 is 14 residues long. This CDR3 is CASSPGAGLQPQHF. The CDR3 nucleotides read TGTGCCAGCAGTCCTGGTGCCGGCCTTCAGCCCCAGCATTTT.

The rearrangement uses TRBV11-3 and TRBJ2-1, with 10 bases aligning to TRBD2. The CDR3 is 15 residues long. The V and J ends lost 3 bases and 7 bases, in that order; junction bases with no gene match: 6. CDR1 SGHNT and CDR2 YENEEA come from the germline V gene. CDR3 amino acids: CASSLLAGVSNEQFF. CDR3 DNA sequence: TGTGCCAGCAGCTTGCTAGCGGGAGTAAGTAATGAGCAGTTCTTC.

This clone has just one count. The rearrangement links TRBV3-1 (or the pseudogene TRBV3-2) to TRBJ2-5, with D hard to call. Germline V CDR1 and CDR2: LGHDT, YNNKEL (reference sequence). CDR3 length equals 12 residues. The germline V and J ends were trimmed by 0 bases and 5 bases, with 4 bases remaining between them. The CDR3: CASSQERETQYF. DNA for the CDR3: TGTGCCAGCAGCCAAGAACGGGAGACCCAGTACTTC.

The V and J genes are TRBV9 and TRBJ1-1; D not certain. This CDR3 contains 14 residues. Germline CDR1 is SGDLS and CDR2 is YYNGEE. The ends were cut back, 0 bases at V and 0 bases at J, with 6 bases in the middle. This CDR3 is CASSVGNLNTEAFF. The CDR3 DNA reads TGTGCCAGCAGCGTAGGAAACTTGAACACTGAAGCTTTCTTT.

J is TRBJ2-1 and V is TRBV6-5; the D gene is possibly TRBD2 (6 bases). The V and J ends lost 6 bases and 7 bases respectively, with 13 bases between them. The germline V gene has CDR1 MNHEY and CDR2 SVGAGI. The CDR3 is 13 residues long. This CDR3 reads CASRSGGGNEQFF. In DNA form, the CDR3 reads TGTGCCAGCAGGAGCGGAGGAGGGAATGAGCAGTTCTTC.

The V and J genes are TRBV6-4 and TRBJ1-6, with D tentatively TRBD1 (5 bases). Trimming took 3 bases from V and 6 from J, leaving 18 bases between them. The CDR3 length is 17 residues. CDR1 is MRHNA and CDR2 is SNTAGT in the germline V gene. CDR3: CASSDTRRGGANSPLHF. Written as DNA, the CDR3 is TGTGCCAGCAGTGATACAAGGCGAGGAGGGGCTAATTCACCCCTCCACTTT.

The rearrangement joins TRBV5-1 to TRBJ1-1; 8 bases map to TRBD1. Germline trimming cut 4 bases from V and 6 bases from J; bases unmatched to any gene: 5. The CDR3 has 13 residues. CDR1 and CDR2 from the germline V gene are SGHRS and YFSETQ. In DNA form, the CDR3 reads TGCGCCAGCAGCGCCCGGACAGGGTCTGAAGCTTTCTTT. This codes for CASSARTGSEAFF.